This TCR beta chain comes out of a study of blood T cell repertoires in COVID-19. Turning to the study itself: There were acute and convalescent COVID-19 samples, and they came from the United States, Italy and Spain.

Donors were grouped by their self-reported clinical history. Germline values: CDR1 GTSNPN, CDR2 SVGIG (reference sequence). The CDR3 contains 12 residues. With 8 bases removed from V and 3 bases from J, the gap between germline ends came to 13 bases. TCRdb's copy holds only in-frame clones and misses some; the assay was immunoSEQ multiplex PCR. Of 250,000 to 400,000 clones listed, about 85% were seen once; the top ten hold about 2%. Material for sequencing was PBMCs or T cells enriched from blood (not recorded which). V usage is TRBV30 and J usage is TRBJ1-2; D may be TRBD1 (6 bases). This clonotype was obtained from a woman in her thirties who had been exposed to COVID-19. CDR3 protein: CAGDQGYYGYTF. CDR3 nucleotide sequence: TGTGCCGGGGATCAGGGGTACTATGGCTACACCTTC.